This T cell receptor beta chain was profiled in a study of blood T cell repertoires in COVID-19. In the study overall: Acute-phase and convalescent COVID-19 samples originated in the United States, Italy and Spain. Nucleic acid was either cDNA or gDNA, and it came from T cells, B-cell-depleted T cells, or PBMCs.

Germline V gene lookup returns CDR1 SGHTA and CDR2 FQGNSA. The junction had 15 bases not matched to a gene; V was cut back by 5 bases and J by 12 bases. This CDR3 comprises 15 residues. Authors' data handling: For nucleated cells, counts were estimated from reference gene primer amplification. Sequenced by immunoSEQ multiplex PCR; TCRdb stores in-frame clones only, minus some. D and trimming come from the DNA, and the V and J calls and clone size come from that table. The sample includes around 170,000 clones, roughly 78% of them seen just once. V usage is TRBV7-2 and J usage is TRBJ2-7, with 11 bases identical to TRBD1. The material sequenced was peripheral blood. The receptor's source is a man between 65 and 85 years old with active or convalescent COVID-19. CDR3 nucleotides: TGTGCCAGCAGCCTCTCCCGGGGGACAGGGGGGATGGGGTACTTC. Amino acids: CASSLSRGTGGMGYF.